These 21 T cell receptor beta chains came from one sample sequenced in a study of blood T cell repertoires in COVID-19. The repertoire was sequenced with immunoSEQ multiplex PCR; TCRdb's copy has only in-frame clones and lacks some. Among approximately 100,000 clones listed, around 93% were seen once. The specimen sequenced was peripheral blood. These receptors all stem from a man over 45 with acute or convalescent COVID-19.

The chain carries TRBV13 and TRBJ2-2; possibly TRBD2 for D (5 bases). CDR1 PRHDT and CDR2 FYEKMQ come from the germline V gene (reference sequence). The CDR3 has 11 residues. V lost 8 bases to trimming and J lost 4 bases, with 5 bases between them. The CDR3 nucleotides are TGTGCCAGCCGGGGCACCGGGGAGCTGTTTTTT. Its protein is CASRGTGELFF.

The rearrangement uses TRBV6-5 and TRBJ1-4; D remains unclear. V dropped 4 bases and J dropped 7 bases, with 13 bases sitting between them. CDR1 is MNHEY, CDR2 SVGAGI, per germline. CDR3 length: 14 residues. Here the CDR3 reads CASSFDGGREKLFF. In DNA, the CDR3 is TGTGCCAGCAGTTTCGACGGCGGGCGTGAAAAACTGTTTTTT.

This sequence joins TRBV29-1 and TRBJ1-1; 9 nucleotides match TRBD1. CDR3 size: 14 residues. Unmatched junction bases numbered 9, after V lost 7 bases and J lost 3 bases. Looked up from germline, CDR1 is SQVTM and CDR2 is ANQGSEA. Here the CDR3 reads CSAKQGASHTEAFF. The CDR3 nucleotides are TGCAGCGCGAAACAGGGGGCAAGTCACACTGAAGCTTTCTTT. Complete variable domain (other parts from reference TRBV29-1 and TRBJ1-1): SAVISQKPSRDICQRGTSLTIQCQVDSQVTMMFWYRQQPGQSLTLIATANQGSEATYESGFVIDKFPISRPNLTFSTLTVSNMSPEDSSIYLCSAKQGASHTEAFFGQGTRLTVV.

The rearrangement uses TRBV11-3 and TRBJ2-7; D uncertain. Germline V CDR1 and CDR2: SGHNT, YENEEA. Trimming left V 1 base short and J 0 bases short, with 7 bases between. The CDR3 totals 14 residues. The CDR3 nucleotides are TGTGCCAGCAGCTTAGGCGCAAGCTCCTACGAGCAGTACTTC. This gives the protein CASSLGASSYEQYF.

This clone was seen just once. V gene TRBV19 combines with J gene TRBJ1-5, with D possibly TRBD1 on 6 matching bases. The CDR3 spans 14 residues. Trimming pared 7 bases from V and 2 bases from J, leaving 12 bases between. Germline V lookup: CDR1 LNHDA, CDR2 SQIVND (reference sequence). The CDR3 DNA reads as TGTGCCAGTACCCCTACAGGGCGCAATCAGCCCCAGCATTTT. This translates into CASTPTGRNQPQHF.

This clone came up once. The genes are TRBV5-5 and TRBJ1-1, with D possibly matching TRBD1 (5 bases). The V and J ends lost 1 base and 1 base respectively, with 8 bases between them. Germline CDR1 and CDR2: SGHKS and YYEKEE (reference sequence). The CDR3 length is 14 residues. The CDR3 region is CASSLFGQNTEAFF. CDR3 nucleotides: TGTGCCAGCAGCTTGTTTGGACAGAACACTGAAGCTTTCTTT.

In this sample, this clone turned up once. This chain connects TRBV7-9 to TRBJ1-2, with TRBD1 identical over 7 bases. The CDR3 has 14 amino acids. CDR1 is SEHNR, CDR2 FQNEAQ, per germline (reference sequence). Unmatched junction bases numbered 6, after V lost 4 bases and J lost 4 bases. Here the CDR3 DNA reads TGTGCCAGCAGCTCGCAGGGACAGTTCTATGGCTACACCTTC. This translates into CASSSQGQFYGYTF.

The chain recombines TRBV28 with TRBJ1-3; 7 bases align to TRBD1. The CDR3 is 17 residues long. Trimming took 2 bases from V and 0 from J; bases not matched to a gene: 7. The germline V gene encodes CDR1 MDHEN and CDR2 SYDVKM. The DNA of the CDR3 is TGTGCCAGCAGTTTAGGAACAGGGGTGAGCTCTGGAAACACCATATATTTT. Translating gives CASSLGTGVSSGNTIYF.

The rearrangement uses TRBV11-2 and TRBJ2-4; 7 bases map to TRBD1. Trimming at V came to 6 bases and at J to 0 bases, leaving 11 bases not matched to a gene. Germline lookup yields CDR1 SGHAT and CDR2 FQNNGV. The CDR3 runs to 17 residues. CDR3 protein: CASRSTRDRPAKNIQYF. The CDR3 region has the DNA TGTGCCAGCAGATCCACCCGGGACAGACCAGCCAAAAACATTCAGTACTTC.

A note on this clone: Different DNA sequences within this sample yield the same CDR3. The V and J genes are TRBV7-9 and TRBJ1-5; D unresolved. This CDR3 is built from 16 residues. V lost 1 base and J lost 0, with 10 bases in between. The germline gives CDR1 SEHNR, CDR2 FQNEAQ (reference sequence). The CDR3 region has the DNA TGTGCCAGCAGCTTAGGTACGGGAAATAGCAATCAGCCCCAGCATTTT. This sequence encodes CASSLGTGNSNQPQHF.

The chain recombines TRBV7-2 with TRBJ1-3; TRBD1 aligns across 9 bases. Trimming took 2 bases from V and 0 from J; bases not matched to a gene: 8. Germline V CDR1 and CDR2: SGHTA, FQGNSA. CDR3 length: 18 residues. The chain's CDR3 is CASSLTWDRVNSGNTIYF. CDR3 nucleotide sequence: TGTGCCAGCAGCTTAACTTGGGACAGGGTAAACTCTGGAAACACCATATATTTT.

The chain recombines TRBV7-9 with TRBJ1-4; TRBD1 is a possible D gene (6 bases). This CDR3 comprises 17 residues. V was clipped by 1 base and J by 1 base, with 13 bases between them. Per germline, CDR1 SEHNR and CDR2 FQNEAQ (reference sequence). The CDR3 here is CASSLVGRGRTNEKLFF. Here the CDR3 DNA reads TGTGCCAGCAGCTTAGTGGGCAGGGGAAGAACTAATGAAAAACTGTTTTTT.

The rearrangement joins TRBV18 to TRBJ1-4, with D possibly TRBD1 on 6 matching bases. CDR1 is KGHSH, CDR2 LQKENI, per germline. V dropped 4 bases and J dropped 7 bases, with 10 bases sitting between them. This CDR3 spans 13 amino acids. CDR3 bases: TGTGCCAGCTCACAACAGGGTGGTGAAAAACTGTTTTTT. Its protein product is CASSQQGGEKLFF.

The V and J genes are TRBV19 and TRBJ1-5, with D hard to call. Germline V CDR1 and CDR2: LNHDA, SQIVND (reference sequence). CDR3 length equals 14 residues. The germline V and J ends were trimmed by 3 bases and 0 bases, with 6 bases remaining between them. CDR3 DNA sequence: TGTGCCAGTAGTATCCGGGATAGCAATCAGCCCCAGCATTTT. Protein: CASSIRDSNQPQHF.

The rearrangement uses TRBV19 and TRBJ1-1; 7 bases map to TRBD1. Per the germline V gene, CDR1 is LNHDA and CDR2 is SQIVND (reference sequence). The CDR3 length is 13 residues. V trimming: 2 bases; J trimming: 11 bases; junction bases outside the gene matches: 8. As DNA, the CDR3 is TGTGCCAGTAGTATAAACAGGGGAGAGTTGGCTTTCTTT. It translates to CASSINRGELAFF.

J is TRBJ1-3 and V is TRBV20-1, with a weak D call TRBD1 (5 bases). CDR1 DFQATT and CDR2 SNEGSKA come from the germline V gene (reference sequence). With 3 bases removed from V and 0 bases from J, the gap between germline ends came to 12 bases. The length of the CDR3 is 15 residues. In DNA form, the CDR3 reads TGCAGTGCTAGTCCCGGGGGGAGCTCTGGAAACACCATATATTTT. Its translation is CSASPGGSSGNTIYF.

The V gene is TRBV9, the J gene TRBJ2-3, with 11 positions matching TRBD1. J gave up 6 bases and V 0 bases, and 6 bases lay outside the gene matches. The CDR3 has 16 amino acids. Germline V CDR1 and CDR2: SGDLS, YYNGEE. The CDR3 region has the DNA TGTGCCAGCAGCGTAGCGGGGACAGGGGGAGGGGATACGCAGTATTTT. Its protein product is CASSVAGTGGGDTQYF.

The rearrangement links TRBV6-5 to TRBJ1-1; weak D call: TRBD1 (5 bases). Germline V CDR1 and CDR2: MNHEY, SVGAGI. There are 13 residues in the CDR3. V lost 6 bases and J lost 2, with 10 bases in between. The CDR3 spells CASRHQGNTEAFF. CDR3 DNA: TGTGCCAGCAGGCACCAGGGAAACACTGAAGCTTTCTTT.

There are a few counts of this clone. The chain joins TRBV18 to TRBJ1-1; 8 bases align to TRBD1. V dropped 6 bases and J dropped 1; count of bases not matched to a gene: 7. CDR1 is KGHSH and CDR2 is LQKENI in the germline V gene. The CDR3 extends over 15 amino acids. The CDR3 reads CASSLGQGANTEAFF. The CDR3 DNA reads as TGTGCCAGCTCCCTCGGACAGGGAGCGAACACTGAAGCTTTCTTT.

The chain couples TRBV19 to TRBJ1-2, with 8 bases matching TRBD1. The J segment lost 8 bases and the V segment lost 4 bases, leaving 12 bases of the junction unmatched. Per the germline V gene, CDR1 is LNHDA and CDR2 is SQIVND (reference sequence). The CDR3 contains 15 residues. CDR3: CASSNRYQGARGYTF. The CDR3 bases are TGTGCCAGTAGTAACAGATATCAGGGGGCTAGAGGCTACACCTTC.

The chain links TRBV2 to TRBJ1-5; 9 bases map to TRBD1. The CDR3 has 18 amino acids. The V gene's germline CDR1 is SNHLY and CDR2 FYNNEI. The junction had 12 bases not matched to a gene; V was cut back by 6 bases and J by 0 bases. CDR3 sequence reads: CASRTGGTALDSNQPQHF. The CDR3 nucleotides are TGTGCCAGCAGGACAGGGGGGACAGCCTTAGATAGCAATCAGCCCCAGCATTTT. The full variable domain, completed using reference TRBV2 and TRBJ1-5, is EPEVTQTPSHQVTQMGQEVILRCVPISNHLYFYWYRQILGQKVEFLVSFYNNEISEKSEIFDDQFSVERPDGSNFTLKIRSTKLEDSAMYFCASRTGGTALDSNQPQHFGDGTRLSIL.